This T cell receptor beta chain was captured in a study of CD8 T cells in Susac syndrome. The RNA, about 0.45 to 1 ug, was put through reverse transcription using random hexamers. One entry per CDR3 protein, called by TCRdb with MiXCR from the immunoSEQ multiplex PCR reads. The table includes 150,000 to 200,000 distinct CDR3 sequences, about 95% detected once. TEMRA cells were FACS-enriched and CD8+ and CD4+ T cells negatively isolated. Germline V lookup: CDR1 KGHDR, CDR2 SFDVKD. Trimming at V came to 3 bases and at J to 3 bases, leaving 10 bases not matched to a gene. CDR3 length: 17 amino acids. The TCR was taken from a human donor in good health. The chain carries TRBV24-1 and TRBJ2-7; 10 nucleotides line up with TRBD1. Sequenced: CD4+ T cells from PBMCs. CDR3 bases: TGTGCCACCAGTGATGGATCCGGGACAGGGGTGAACTACGAGCAGTACTTC. Translating gives CATSDGSGTGVNYEQYF.